The clone carrying this T cell receptor (beta chain) was seen just once. The CDR3 consists of 14 residues. CDR1 SGHNT and CDR2 YYREEE come from the germline V gene (reference sequence). V was shortened by 0 bases and J by 1 base, with 5 bases between the two germline ends. The entry originates in a study of blood T cell repertoires in COVID-19. Study at large: In each case, the material was cDNA or gDNA derived from T cells, B-cell-depleted T cells, or PBMCs.

Source study methods: Nucleated cell counts were estimated from reference gene primer amplification. Repertoires were generated with immunoSEQ multiplex PCR, while TCRdb's copy carries only in-frame clones and drops some. From that table come the V and J calls and clone size; the DNA was used to work out D and trimming. The profile shows approximately 77,000 clones, 80% to 90% of them singletons. The origin of this receptor is a man aged 45-60 years with active COVID-19. Sequenced sample: peripheral blood. The chain joins TRBV5-4 to TRBJ2-4, with unresolved D. The CDR3 sequence: CASSLESAKNIQYF. CDR3 DNA sequence: TGTGCCAGCAGCTTGGAGAGCGCCAAAAACATTCAGTACTTC.